Each of the 2 T cell receptor beta chains below was sequenced from the same sample in a study of cytomegalovirus exposure and HLA in healthy donors. The table came from immunoSEQ multiplex PCR; TCRdb's copy has only in-frame clones and leaves some out. This sample yields around 73,000 clones, of which roughly 90% are seen a single time; 3.5% to 4.5% belongs to the top ten. Sequenced sample: PBMCs. The receptors derive from a woman aged 18-29 years in good health and CMV-seropositive.

The V call is TRBV27, the J call TRBJ2-6; D not resolved. CDR3 length equals 15 residues. V shed 6 bases and J shed 2 bases, with 11 bases lying between them. Germline V CDR1 and CDR2: MNHEY, SMNVEV (reference sequence). This CDR3 reads CASSGRMTGANVLTF. Here the CDR3 DNA reads TGTGCCAGCAGCGGCAGGATGACTGGGGCCAACGTCCTGACTTTC.

The chain employs TRBV9 and TRBJ1-2; TRBD1 aligns across 7 bases. Germline CDR1 and CDR2: SGDLS and YYNGEE. This CDR3 contains 13 residues. The junction had 2 bases not matched to a gene; V was cut back by 2 bases and J by 4 bases. The CDR3 DNA sequence: TGTGCCAGCAGCGTCGGGACAGCCTATGGCTACACCTTC. The encoded protein is CASSVGTAYGYTF. Based on the CDR3 plus reference TRBV9 and TRBJ1-2, the full variable domain is DSGVTQTPKHLITATGQRVTLRCSPRSGDLSVYWYQQSLDQGLQFLIQYYNGEERAKGNILERFSAQQFPDLHSELNLSSLELGDSALYFCASSVGTAYGYTFGSGTRLTVV.